The source of this T cell receptor (beta chain) is a study of early T cells in non-severe SARS-CoV-2 infection. The trim removed 3 bases at V and 0 bases at J, leaving 15 bases unmatched. CDR3 length: 19 residues. Germline-derived CDR1 and CDR2 are SGHNT and YENEEA. TCRdb re-analysed the 5' RACE reads in MiXCR, keeping a single row per CDR3 protein. The sample has tens of thousands of distinct CDR3 sequences, about 9.1% seen once; the top ten hold under 5.5%. The sample taken for sequencing was whole blood. The chain recombines TRBV11-3 with TRBJ2-7; 9 nucleotides line up with TRBD1. The TCR was taken from an adult who was a healthcare worker with PCR-confirmed SARS-CoV-2 infection or an uninfected control (not recorded which). As DNA, the CDR3 is TGTGCCAGCAGCTTGGGGGGACAGGGAGTCCTGCCTAACTCCTACGAGCAGTACTTC. This translates into CASSLGGQGVLPNSYEQYF.